This T cell receptor (beta chain) emerged from a study of blood T cell repertoires in COVID-19. Sequencing was performed with immunoSEQ multiplex PCR; in TCRdb, only in-frame clones are kept and a portion is missing. This table has under 65,000 clones, approximately 90% appearing once. This CDR3 comprises 13 residues. The germline CDR1 and CDR2 sequences are LGHNA and YNFKEQ. Trimming pared 1 base from V and 1 base from J, leaving 4 bases between. The chain has TRBV4-2 and TRBJ1-1, with no clear D. This receptor was taken from a man between 60 and 75 years old with acute or convalescent COVID-19. Sequencing was carried out using peripheral blood. The CDR3 coding sequence is TGTGCCAGCAGCCAAGCGAGGAACACTGAAGCTTTCTTT. It encodes CASSQARNTEAFF.